This T cell receptor (beta chain) was observed in a study of blood T cell repertoires in COVID-19. Study-wide context: Nucleic acid was either cDNA or gDNA, and it came from T cells, B-cell-depleted T cells, or PBMCs.

Germline loops: CDR1 MNHEY, CDR2 SVGAGI. With 7 bases removed from V and 2 bases from J, the gap between germline ends came to 12 bases. CDR3 length: 14 amino acids. Repertoires were generated with immunoSEQ multiplex PCR, while TCRdb's copy carries only in-frame clones and drops some. Among around 130,000 clones listed, approximately 86% were seen once. Donors in Cohort 3 who had recovered were those with two negative PCRs, healthcare professional clearance, or resolution of their symptoms. Sequencing was done on a sample of PBMCs or T cells enriched from blood (not recorded which). The clonotype originates from a woman between 45 and 65 years old who had recovered from COVID-19. The chain recombines TRBV6-5 with TRBJ1-3; D might be TRBD1 (5 bases). The CDR3 sequence: CASTKGITGNTIYF. The CDR3 nucleotides are TGTGCCAGCACCAAGGGGATAACTGGAAACACCATATATTTT.